This TCR beta chain was recovered during a study of T cells in Graves' hyperthyroidism and ophthalmopathy. General study points: Using 13 V-J features, a model discriminated ophthalmopathy from stable hyperthyroidism.

This clonotype appeared many times. Its antigen is unknown. CDR1 is SGHAT and CDR2 is FQNNGV in the germline V gene. The CDR3 length is 16 residues. Unmatched junction bases numbered 9, after V lost 0 bases and J lost 4 bases. The CDR3 regions of TCR beta were amplified from RNA transcripts. With the HTBI primer set, the TCR CDR3 went through a first round of RT-PCR. Using its own MiXCR run on the multiplex PCR reads, TCRdb lists one record per CDR3 protein. The sample lists 300,000 to 450,000 distinct CDR3 sequences; over 11% were seen once. Hyperthyroidism was newly diagnosed in patients aged 18 to 65 (duration under 2 months).

Sequenced sample: blood. The chain employs TRBV11-2 and TRBJ2-7; 7 bases agree with TRBD2. This TCR came from a woman aged 60-70 years with Graves' hyperthyroidism. The CDR3 region is CASSLEAGPSGYEQYF. CDR3 nucleotide sequence: TGTGCCAGCAGCTTAGAAGCAGGGCCTAGCGGTTACGAGCAGTACTTC.